This passage covers 26 T cell receptor beta chains from one sample sequenced in a study of CD8+CD57+ T cells in acquired aplastic anemia. Patients who underwent sequencing had shown CD8+CD57+ cell expansion by flow cytometry. Using genomic DNA as the template, TCR beta VDJ and CDR3 profiling was carried out. TCRdb analysed the reads with MiXCR anew, one entry per CDR3 protein. The sample contains around 160,000 distinct CDR3 sequences, about 45% of which appear only once. The material sequenced was sorted CD4+, CD8+, or CD8+CD57+ T cells (not recorded which) from PBMCs. Receptors were obtained from a human donor with aplastic anemia.

The sample holds many counts of this clonotype. This chain links TRBV5-1 with TRBJ2-3; tentatively, D is TRBD2 (8 bases). CDR1 and CDR2 (germline): SGHRS, YFSETQ. The ends were cut back, 4 bases at V and 6 bases at J, with 18 bases in the middle. This CDR3 contains 15 residues. The CDR3 nucleotides are TGCGCCAGCAGCCCTCGGGAGGGGGCGTCCGATACGCAGTATTTT. Translating gives CASSPREGASDTQYF.

This clonotype was picked up many times. The chain carries TRBV7-2 and TRBJ1-1; 9 bases fit TRBD1. There are 13 residues in the CDR3. J lost 7 bases, V lost 4 bases, and 4 bases had no gene match. Per the germline V gene, CDR1 is SGHTA and CDR2 is FQGNSA. This chain's CDR3 is CASSWDRAVEAFF. CDR3 nucleotides: TGTGCCAGCAGCTGGGACAGGGCCGTTGAAGCTTTCTTT.

With regard to this clonotype: One end of the junction is discordant with germline, which a read error may explain. CDR3 in amino acids: CANSATGTRAYNEQFF. The CDR3 nucleotides are TGTGCCAACAGCGCAACCGGGACTAGGGCCTACAATGAGCAGTTCTTC. The rearrangement links TRBV3-1 to TRBJ2-1, with 8 bases lining up with TRBD2. Per the germline V gene, CDR1 is LGHDT and CDR2 is YNNKEL (reference sequence). This CDR3 region has 16 residues.

The chain has TRBV25-1 and TRBJ2-1; D possibly corresponds to TRBD2 (6 bases). Germline V gene data show CDR1 as MGHDK and CDR2 as SYGVNS. The V end lost 5 bases, the J end lost 7 bases, and 18 bases lay between the germline ends. The CDR3 length is 15 residues. This CDR3 reads CASSHGDSRGNEQFF. As DNA, the CDR3 is TGTGCCAGCAGTCATGGGGACTCCCGGGGGAATGAGCAGTTCTTC.

V gene TRBV25-1 combines with J gene TRBJ2-1, with unresolved D. The CDR3 length is 13 residues. V lost 9 bases to trimming and J lost 6 bases, with 15 bases between them. Germline V gene lookup returns CDR1 MGHDK and CDR2 SYGVNS. Here the CDR3 DNA reads TGTGCCAGTAGTATAGCATGGGGCAATGAGCAGTTCTTC. This translates into CASSIAWGNEQFF. The entire variable domain, with the rest obtained from reference TRBV25-1 and TRBJ2-1, is as follows: EADIYQTPRYLVIGTGKKITLECSQTMGHDKMYWYQQDPGMELHLIHYSYGVNSTEKGDLSSESTVSRIRTEHFPLTLESARPSHTSQYLCASSIAWGNEQFFGPGTRLTVL.

A few counts support this clonotype. This chain uses TRBV20-1 with TRBJ1-1; D gene unclear. V lost 1 base to trimming and J lost 5 bases, with 5 bases between them. CDR3 size: 11 residues. CDR1 is DFQATT and CDR2 is SNEGSKA in the germline V gene (reference sequence). The CDR3 nucleotides read TGCAGTGCTAGAGGGTTAACTGAAGCTTTCTTT. This gives the protein CSARGLTEAFF.

At least ten counts were recorded for this clonotype. This sequence joins TRBV6-1 and TRBJ2-3; D possibly uses TRBD1 or TRBD2 (5 bases each). Germline CDR1 is MNHNS and CDR2 is SASEGT. Trimming cost V 5 bases and J 1 base, with 7 bases left between them. The CDR3 is made up of 13 amino acids. CDR3 in amino acids: CASSRDGTDTQYF. The CDR3, as DNA: TGTGCCAGCAGTAGGGACGGCACAGATACGCAGTATTTT.

V usage is TRBV7-6 and J usage is TRBJ2-6; TRBD1 matches at 9 bases. Unmatched junction bases numbered 12, after V lost 5 bases and J lost 1 base. The CDR3 loop spans 19 amino acids. Germline V gene sequence: CDR1 SGHVS, CDR2 FNYEAQ. This CDR3 is CASSPVPGQGESGANVLTF. The CDR3 nucleotides are TGTGCCAGCAGCCCTGTACCGGGACAGGGTGAATCTGGGGCCAACGTCCTGACTTTC.

This chain joins TRBV11-1 and TRBJ1-5; 8 nucleotides align to TRBD1. The CDR3 is 16 residues long. Germline CDR1 and CDR2: SGHAT and FQDESV (reference sequence). After removal of 5 bases from V and 0 bases from J, the junction contained 6 bases not matched to a gene. The CDR3 sequence: CASSPGTGNSNQPQHF. CDR3 DNA sequence: TGTGCCAGCAGCCCCGGGACAGGTAATAGCAATCAGCCCCAGCATTTT.

This clonotype was seen just once. The gene calls are TRBV2 and TRBJ2-7; possible D gene TRBD1, 5 bases. Germline CDR1 SNHLY, CDR2 FYNNEI. The V end was cut by 10 bases, the J end by 0 bases, with 16 bases between. The CDR3 loop spans 14 amino acids. The CDR3 here is CATRETVTSYEQYF. The DNA for the CDR3 is TGTGCCACCAGAGAGACAGTGACCTCCTACGAGCAGTACTTC.

This clonotype has a count of ten or more. The chain recombines TRBV19 with TRBJ1-1; maybe TRBD1 (5 bases). Germline V gene data show CDR1 as LNHDA and CDR2 as SQIVND (reference sequence). Trimming shortened V by 1 base and J by 6 bases, and 15 bases separated the two germline ends. This CDR3 contains 15 residues. CDR3 amino acids: CASSIVAGEGAEAFF. In nucleotides, the CDR3 is TGTGCCAGTAGTATAGTGGCGGGGGAAGGCGCTGAAGCTTTCTTT.

Ten or more counts support this clonotype. V is TRBV3-1 and J is TRBJ2-5; D is unresolved. This CDR3 region has 12 residues. Trimming stripped 0 bases from V and 4 bases from J, with 3 bases between. CDR1 and CDR2 (germline): LGHDT, YNNKEL (reference sequence). CDR3 residues: CASSQERETQYF. The CDR3 region has the DNA TGTGCCAGCAGCCAAGAGAGAGAGACCCAGTACTTC.

CDR3 protein: CASSLAGDTDTQYF. The CDR3, as DNA: TGTGCCAGCAGTCTAGCGGGGGACACAGATACGCAGTATTTT. The genes are TRBV11-1 and TRBJ2-3, with TRBD2 matching over 10 bases. Per germline, CDR1 SGHAT and CDR2 FQDESV (reference sequence). The CDR3 covers 14 residues. V lost 6 bases and J lost 2; bases outside the gene matches: 2.

The chain is built from TRBV12-3 or TRBV12-4 and TRBJ1-1; TRBD1 matches 8 bases. CDR3 length: 15 residues. The V and J ends lost 5 bases and 4 bases, in that order; junction bases with no gene match: 9. CDR3 protein: CASSIPGGTSTEAFF. The CDR3 region has the DNA TGTGCCAGCAGTATACCAGGGGGCACGAGCACTGAAGCTTTCTTT.

This clonotype came up many times. The chain is built from TRBV2 and TRBJ2-2, with D tentatively TRBD2 (6 bases). Trimming removed 3 bases at V and 6 bases at J, with 8 bases between. The CDR3 is made up of 13 amino acids. Germline CDR1 reads SNHLY; CDR2 reads FYNNEI. The CDR3 DNA reads as TGTGCCAGCAGTGATAGCGGCGCCGGGGAGCTGTTTTTT. Translating gives CASSDSGAGELFF.

The genes are TRBV6-1 and TRBJ2-7; tentatively, D is TRBD2 (5 bases). Germline loops: CDR1 MNHNS, CDR2 SASEGT. The V gene lost 4 bases and the J gene lost 6 bases, with 10 bases spanning the gap. The CDR3 is made up of 12 amino acids. The CDR3 region has the DNA TGTGCCAGCAGTGGGCTAACTAGCGAGCAGTACTTC. Amino acids: CASSGLTSEQYF.

The chain employs TRBV10-3 and TRBJ2-3, with 10 bases identical to TRBD2. Germline V CDR1 and CDR2: ENHRY, SYGVKD. The V and J ends lost 10 bases and 10 bases, in that order; junction bases with no gene match: 11. The CDR3 contains 13 residues. DNA of the CDR3: TGTGCCACGGGAGGGACTAGCGAGCATGCGCAGTATTTT. Residues: CATGGTSEHAQYF.

Many counts were recorded for this clonotype. The chain joins TRBV20-1 to TRBJ2-3; D not certain. V was pared by 0 bases and J by 0 bases, with 10 bases between. In germline, CDR1 is DFQATT, CDR2 SNEGSKA (reference sequence). This CDR3 is 15 amino acids long. CDR3 in DNA: TGCAGTGCTAGAGATTTGTCATTTAGCACAGATACGCAGTATTTT. Translation gives CSARDLSFSTDTQYF.

This clonotype was counted at least ten times. CDR3 nucleotide sequence: TGTGCCAGCAGCTTCTCCGGGACAGCTAACACTGAAGCTTTCTTT. Translated: CASSFSGTANTEAFF. The chain combines TRBV7-2 with TRBJ1-1; 7 nucleotides line up with TRBD1. The length of the CDR3 is 15 residues. Germline CDR1 reads SGHTA; CDR2 reads FQGNSA. V shed 3 bases, J shed 2 bases, and the junction held 6 bases outside the gene matches.

This clonotype was recorded many times. V is TRBV6-1 and J is TRBJ2-7; D is uncertain. Germline-derived CDR1 and CDR2 are MNHNS and SASEGT. V was trimmed by 7 bases and J by 5 bases, leaving 15 bases between them. The CDR3 contains 13 residues. CDR3 region: CASMVSGRNEQYF. The CDR3 DNA reads TGTGCCAGCATGGTGTCGGGTAGGAACGAGCAGTACTTC.

This clonotype was recorded at least ten times. This sequence joins TRBV12-3 or TRBV12-4 and TRBJ1-3, with 9 nucleotides matching TRBD1. The CDR3 loop spans 15 amino acids. J lost 4 bases, V lost 5 bases, and 6 bases had no gene match. The CDR3 DNA sequence: TGTGCCAGCAGTCCGGGACAGGGTTCGGGAAACACCATATATTTT. Encoded protein: CASSPGQGSGNTIYF.

This clonotype came up many times. The CDR3 DNA is TGTGCCAGCAGGGAGTGGGCGACCACTGAAGCTTTCTTT. This codes for CASREWATTEAFF. The chain combines TRBV6-1 with TRBJ1-1; unclear D gene. The germline CDR1 and CDR2 sequences are MNHNS and SASEGT. CDR3 length: 13 residues. V shed 6 bases and J shed 4 bases, with 12 bases lying between them.

This clonotype was seen just once. The V and J genes are TRBV6-1 and TRBJ2-2; D may be TRBD2 (6 bases). Germline loops: CDR1 MNHNS, CDR2 SASEGT. The CDR3 has 16 residues. V was shortened by 7 bases and J by 0 bases, with 15 bases between the two germline ends. In nucleotides, the CDR3 is TGTGCCAGCACTCAATACGGGGGTTCGAACACCGGGGAGCTGTTTTTT. This codes for CASTQYGGSNTGELFF.

The gene calls are TRBV7-8 and TRBJ1-2, with D unclear. CDR3 length: 15 amino acids. Germline lookup yields CDR1 SGHVS and CDR2 FQNEAQ. With 1 base removed from V and 0 bases from J, the gap between germline ends came to 9 bases. The CDR3 loop reads CASSLVTDPNYGYTF. The DNA of the CDR3 is TGTGCCAGCAGCTTAGTTACAGACCCTAACTATGGCTACACCTTC.

As regards this clonotype: This may stem from a read error, because a much larger clone lies one nucleotide away. J is TRBJ2-1 and V is TRBV10-3; D uncertain. The V end lost 10 bases, the J end lost 5 bases, and 6 bases lay between the germline ends. The CDR3 covers 10 residues. Germline CDR1 ENHRY, CDR2 SYGVKD. CDR3 amino acids: CASSHNEQFF. In nucleotides, the CDR3 is TGTGCCAGCAGCCACAATGAGCAGTTCTTC.

This clonotype was seen repeatedly, ten times or more. V gene TRBV20-1 combines with J gene TRBJ1-6, with D maybe TRBD1 (6 bases). Germline CDR1 DFQATT, CDR2 SNEGSKA (reference sequence). V was shortened by 4 bases and J by 6 bases, with 16 bases between the two germline ends. CDR3 length equals 15 residues. CDR3 residues: CSAIVGGRTNSPLHF. CDR3 nucleotides: TGCAGTGCTATAGTCGGGGGGCGAACTAATTCACCCCTCCACTTT.